This TCR beta chain was captured by sequencing in a study of T-cell reconstitution after alpha-beta-depleted transplantation in children (dated by TCRdb to about 2016). About the study as a whole: Using TCR repertoire profiling, the study followed T-cell immune reconstitution in a quantitative way in children after TCRalphabeta/CD19-depleted allogeneic hematopoietic cell transplantation.

Library preparation employed PCR. Sequencing took place on an Illumina HiSeq 2500. Molecular barcoding was employed in the preparation of TCR libraries, with unique molecular identifiers being used to normalize TCRbeta repertoire quantification. TCRdb trimmed public reads at Q25 via fastp, called clones via MiXCR and kept in-frame beta chains. Rows merge per CDR3 protein into single entries with the most common DNA and genes. The table for this sample lists hundreds of thousands of distinct CDR3 sequences; under 30% of them were counted only once. The ten largest account for under 5.5% of the sample. Worth noting for this clonotype: Its antigen is unknown. No base-level quality is on record; no much larger clone is a single base apart.

The CDR3 has 11 amino acids, counting the end cysteine and phenylalanine. Only the CDR3 region is kept as DNA, spanning 33 bases read in frame from base 1. V is pared back by 2 bases and J by 7 bases, with 6 bases lying between the germline termini. The CDR1 and CDR2 encoded by the germline V gene are SGHTA and FQGNSA. Study-level results and caveats: The apparently early recovery of alphabetaT-cell counts about two months after transplant reportedly depended on only several hundred rapidly expanded clones that came from non-depleted graft cells. The frequencies of hyperexpanded clones fell over the following months, and after one year, T-cell counts and TCRbeta diversity were mostly attributed to newly produced T cells. In some patients, high TCRbeta diversity at day 60 was attributed to recipient T cells and intrathymic progenitors that had survived conditioning.

The sample's treatment or condition, from its label and the paper: allogeneic hematopoietic cell transplantation with graft depleted of TCRalphabeta T cells and CD19 B cells. Transplant recipients were children who received TCRalphabeta/CD19-depleted allogeneic hematopoietic cell grafts. The sequence was collected from a female patient aged 2-9 years who had a stem cell transplant for congenital amegakaryocytic thrombocytopenia, so the T cells may come from the graft donor. The sample in question was PBMCs, mostly from graft donor cells, obtained 360 days after TCRalphabeta/CD19-depleted stem cell transplant. The sequence is built from TRBV7-2 and TRBJ2-7; the D gene remains uncertain. The CDR3 protein is CASSLYKEQYF. The DNA sequence reads TGTGCCAGCAGCTTATACAAGGAGCAGTACTTC.